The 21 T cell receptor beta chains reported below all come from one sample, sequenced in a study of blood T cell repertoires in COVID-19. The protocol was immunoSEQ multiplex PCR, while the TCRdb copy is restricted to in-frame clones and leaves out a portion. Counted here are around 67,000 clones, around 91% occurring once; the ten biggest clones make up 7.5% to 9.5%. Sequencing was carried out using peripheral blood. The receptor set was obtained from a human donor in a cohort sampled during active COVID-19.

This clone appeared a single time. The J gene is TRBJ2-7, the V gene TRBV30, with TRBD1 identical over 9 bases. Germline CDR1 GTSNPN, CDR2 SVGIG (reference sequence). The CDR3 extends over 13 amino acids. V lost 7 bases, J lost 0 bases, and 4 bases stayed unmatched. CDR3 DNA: TGTGCCTCTAGGGACAGGGTCTCCTACGAGCAGTACTTC. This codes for CASRDRVSYEQYF.

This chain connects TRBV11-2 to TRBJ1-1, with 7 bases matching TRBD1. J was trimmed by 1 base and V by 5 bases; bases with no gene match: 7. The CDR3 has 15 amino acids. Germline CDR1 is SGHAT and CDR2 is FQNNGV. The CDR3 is CASSSAGTANTEAFF. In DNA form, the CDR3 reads TGTGCCAGCAGCAGCGCCGGGACAGCGAACACTGAAGCTTTCTTT.

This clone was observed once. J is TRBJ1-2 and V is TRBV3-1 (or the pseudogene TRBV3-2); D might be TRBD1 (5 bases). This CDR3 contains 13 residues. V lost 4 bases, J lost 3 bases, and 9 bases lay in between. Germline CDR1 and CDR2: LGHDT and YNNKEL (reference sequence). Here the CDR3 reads CASSLSTDYGYTF. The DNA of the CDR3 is TGTGCCAGCAGCCTCTCGACAGACTATGGCTACACCTTC.

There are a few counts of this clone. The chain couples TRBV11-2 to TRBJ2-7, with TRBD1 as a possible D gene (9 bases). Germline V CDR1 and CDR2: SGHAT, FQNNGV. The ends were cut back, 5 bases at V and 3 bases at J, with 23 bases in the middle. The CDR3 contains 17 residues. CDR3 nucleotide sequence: TGTGCCAGCAGCCTCCAACGGGGGGGGACAGGGAACTACGAGCAGTACTTC. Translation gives CASSLQRGGTGNYEQYF.

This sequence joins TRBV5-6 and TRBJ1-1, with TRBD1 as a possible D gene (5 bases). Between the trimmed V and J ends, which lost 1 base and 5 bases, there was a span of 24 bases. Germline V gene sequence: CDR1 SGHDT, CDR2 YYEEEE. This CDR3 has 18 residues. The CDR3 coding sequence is TGTGCCAGCAGCTTGTCTATTCTGGGGCGCGAAGGGGAAACTGAAGCTTTCTTT. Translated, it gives CASSLSILGREGETEAFF.

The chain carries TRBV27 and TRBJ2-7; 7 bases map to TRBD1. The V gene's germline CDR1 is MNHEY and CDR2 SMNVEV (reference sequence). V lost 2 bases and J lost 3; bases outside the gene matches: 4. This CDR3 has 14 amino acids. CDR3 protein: CASSLGQERYEQYF. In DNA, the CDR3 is TGTGCCAGCAGTTTAGGACAGGAACGCTACGAGCAGTACTTC.

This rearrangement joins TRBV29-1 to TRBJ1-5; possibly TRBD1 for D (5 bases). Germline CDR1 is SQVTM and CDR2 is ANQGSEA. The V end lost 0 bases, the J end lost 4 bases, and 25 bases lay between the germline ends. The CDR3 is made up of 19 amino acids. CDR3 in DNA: TGCAGCGTTGAAGAGGGCAAATTAGTCAGCAAAGGGGAAAATCAGCCCCAGCATTTT. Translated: CSVEEGKLVSKGENQPQHF.

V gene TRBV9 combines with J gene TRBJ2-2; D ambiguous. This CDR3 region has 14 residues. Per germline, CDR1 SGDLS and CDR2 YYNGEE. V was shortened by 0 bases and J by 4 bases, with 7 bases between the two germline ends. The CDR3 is CASSVGRSTGELFF. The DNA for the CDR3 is TGTGCCAGCAGCGTAGGCAGATCCACCGGGGAGCTGTTTTTT.

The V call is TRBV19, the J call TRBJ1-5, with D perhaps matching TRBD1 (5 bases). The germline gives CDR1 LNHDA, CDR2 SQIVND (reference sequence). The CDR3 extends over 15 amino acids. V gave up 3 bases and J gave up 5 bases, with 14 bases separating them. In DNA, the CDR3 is TGTGCCAGTAGTATGACCAGGGTTTCGGATCAGCCCCAGCATTTT. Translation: CASSMTRVSDQPQHF.

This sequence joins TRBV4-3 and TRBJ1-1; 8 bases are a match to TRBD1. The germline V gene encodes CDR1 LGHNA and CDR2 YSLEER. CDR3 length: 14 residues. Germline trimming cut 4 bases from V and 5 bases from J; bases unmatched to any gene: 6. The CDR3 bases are TGCGCCAGCAGCCGAGGGACAGGAGAGACTGAAGCTTTCTTT. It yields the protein CASSRGTGETEAFF.

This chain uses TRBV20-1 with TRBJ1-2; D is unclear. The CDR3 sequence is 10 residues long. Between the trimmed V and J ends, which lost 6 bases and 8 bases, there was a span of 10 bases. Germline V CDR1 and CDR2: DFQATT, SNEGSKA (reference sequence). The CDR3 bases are TGCAGTGCCAGGAGGGAAGGCTACACCTTC. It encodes CSARREGYTF.

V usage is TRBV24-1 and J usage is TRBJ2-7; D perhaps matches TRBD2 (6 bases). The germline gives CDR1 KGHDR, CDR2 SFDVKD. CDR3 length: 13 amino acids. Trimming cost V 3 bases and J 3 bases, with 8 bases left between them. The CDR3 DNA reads TGTGCCACCAGTGATCGGGGGTTCTACGAGCAGTACTTC. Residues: CATSDRGFYEQYF.

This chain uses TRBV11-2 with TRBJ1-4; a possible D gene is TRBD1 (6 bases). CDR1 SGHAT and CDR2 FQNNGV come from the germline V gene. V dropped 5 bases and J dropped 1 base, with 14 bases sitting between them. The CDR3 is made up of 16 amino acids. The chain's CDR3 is CASSPGAWGTNEKLFF. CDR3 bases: TGTGCCAGCAGCCCAGGGGCCTGGGGAACTAATGAAAAACTGTTTTTT. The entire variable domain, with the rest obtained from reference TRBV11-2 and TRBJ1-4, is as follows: EAGVAQSPRYKIIEKRQSVAFWCNPISGHATLYWYQQILGQGPKLLIQFQNNGVVDDSQLPKDRFSAERLKGVDSTLKIQPAKLEDSAVYLCASSPGAWGTNEKLFFGSGTQLSVL.

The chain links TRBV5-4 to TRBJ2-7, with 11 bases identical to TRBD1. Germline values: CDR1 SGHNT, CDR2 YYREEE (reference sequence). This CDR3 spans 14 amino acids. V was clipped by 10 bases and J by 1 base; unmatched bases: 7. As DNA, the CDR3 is TGTGCCGGTACGGACAGGGGGCAGTCCTACGAGCAGTACTTC. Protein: CAGTDRGQSYEQYF.

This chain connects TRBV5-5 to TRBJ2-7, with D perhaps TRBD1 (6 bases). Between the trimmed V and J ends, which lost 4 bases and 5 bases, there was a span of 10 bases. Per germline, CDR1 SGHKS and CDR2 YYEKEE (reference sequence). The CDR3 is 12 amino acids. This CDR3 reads CASSQQGNEQYF. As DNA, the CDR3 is TGTGCCAGCAGCCAGCAGGGGAACGAGCAGTACTTC. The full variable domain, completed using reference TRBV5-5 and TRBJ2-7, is DAGVTQSPTHLIKTRGQQVTLRCSPISGHKSVSWYQQVLGQGPQFIFQYYEKEERGRGNFPDRFSARQFPNYSSELNVNALLLGDSALYLCASSQQGNEQYFGPGTRLTVT.

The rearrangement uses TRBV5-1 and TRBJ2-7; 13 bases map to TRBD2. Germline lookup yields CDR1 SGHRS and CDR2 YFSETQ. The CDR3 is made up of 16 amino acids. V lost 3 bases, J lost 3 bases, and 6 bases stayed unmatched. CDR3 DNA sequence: TGCGCCAGCAGCTCGACAACTAGCGGGGGGGGCTACGAGCAGTACTTC. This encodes CASSSTTSGGGYEQYF.

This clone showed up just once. The CDR3 protein is CASSRRGQGARGTEAFF. The CDR3 region has the DNA TGTGCCAGTAGCCGACGGGGACAGGGGGCGCGAGGCACTGAAGCTTTCTTT. The V gene is TRBV19, the J gene TRBJ1-1; 12 positions match TRBD1. This CDR3 contains 17 residues. CDR1 and CDR2 from the germline V gene are LNHDA and SQIVND (reference sequence). The junction had 12 bases not matched to a gene; V was cut back by 6 bases and J by 4 bases.

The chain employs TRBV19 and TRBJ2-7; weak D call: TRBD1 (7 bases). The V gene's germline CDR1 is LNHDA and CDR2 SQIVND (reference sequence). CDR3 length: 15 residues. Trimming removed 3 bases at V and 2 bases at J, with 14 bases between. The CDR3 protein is CASSIGAGGTYEQYF. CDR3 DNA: TGTGCCAGTAGTATCGGGGCAGGGGGGACCTACGAGCAGTACTTC.

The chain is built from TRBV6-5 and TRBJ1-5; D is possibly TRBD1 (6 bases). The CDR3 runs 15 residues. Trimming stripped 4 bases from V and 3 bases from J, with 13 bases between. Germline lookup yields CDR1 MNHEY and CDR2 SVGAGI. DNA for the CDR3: TGTGCCAGCAGTTTAAAGGGGGGGAACAATCAGCCCCAGCATTTT. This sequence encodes CASSLKGGNNQPQHF.

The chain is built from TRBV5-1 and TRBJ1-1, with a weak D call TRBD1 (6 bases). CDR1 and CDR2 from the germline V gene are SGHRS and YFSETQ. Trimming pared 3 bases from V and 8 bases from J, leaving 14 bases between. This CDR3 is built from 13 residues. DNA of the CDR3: TGCGCCAGCAGCTCAACAGGGAGAGGAGAAGCTTTCTTT. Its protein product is CASSSTGRGEAFF. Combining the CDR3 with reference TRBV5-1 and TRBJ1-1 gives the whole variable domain KAGVTQTPRYLIKTRGQQVTLSCSPISGHRSVSWYQQTPGQGLQFLFEYFSETQRNKGNFPGRFSGRQFSNSRSEMNVSTLELGDSALYLCASSSTGRGEAFFGQGTRLTVV.

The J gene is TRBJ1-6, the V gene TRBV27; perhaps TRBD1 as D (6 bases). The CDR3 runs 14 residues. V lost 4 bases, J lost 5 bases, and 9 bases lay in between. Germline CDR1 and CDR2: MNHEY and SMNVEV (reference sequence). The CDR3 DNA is TGTGCCAGCAGTTGGACAGCTAATAATTCACCCCTCCACTTT. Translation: CASSWTANNSPLHF.